This T cell receptor beta chain originates from a study of cytomegalovirus exposure and HLA in healthy donors. Study-level points and caveats: Rare TCR sequences dominated, though some public TCRs recurred in many donors. Across donors, sequencing depth was assumed by presence/absence analyses to be roughly uniform. In a later analysis, V- and J-gene trimming of beta chains associated with a DCLRE1C missense variant, replicated independently.

V was clipped by 0 bases and J by 4 bases; unmatched bases: 0. The CDR3 consists of 14 residues. Germline assignment: CDR1 KGHSH and CDR2 LQKENI. Primers for the PCR totalled 60 Vbeta and 13 Jbeta. Clones were sequenced by immunoSEQ multiplex PCR, and TCRdb holds only the in-frame ones, with some missing. The sample lists 110,000 or so clones; approximately 14% were seen once. In this sample, this clone turned up a few times. What it binds is not known. The sequenced material came from PBMCs. This chain connects TRBV18 to TRBJ2-5; 9 nucleotides align to TRBD2. This clonotype originated in a female donor in good health and CMV-seronegative. The CDR3 protein is CASSPPGLAETQYF. CDR3 nucleotides: TGTGCCAGCTCACCACCGGGACTAGCAGAGACCCAGTACTTC.